The TCR beta chain under discussion was sequenced for a study of OX40 agonist ivuxolimab in advanced cancers. General study points: The average count of expanded clones was higher among CD8+ T cells than among CD4+.

Worth noting for this clone: As yet, its antigen is unknown.

There are 13 residues in the CDR3. V lost 8 bases to trimming and J lost 3 bases; unmatched junction nucleotides: 5. Germline V gene sequence: CDR1 SNHLY, CDR2 FYNNEI. Libraries were prepared by immunoSEQ multiplex PCR; TCRdb keeps only in-frame clonotypes and omits some of them. The sample shows tens of thousands of clones, roughly 90% of them seen only once. This chain connects TRBV2 to TRBJ1-2, with TRBD1 identical over 8 bases. The clonotype originates from an adult with an advanced solid tumor such as melanoma, head and neck, liver or kidney cancer. Material: CD4+ or CD8+ T cells sorted from blood, obtained in a trial of the OX40 agonist ivuxolimab. The CDR3 bases are TGTGCCAGCCTTGGACAGGGCTACTATGGCTACACCTTC. Its translation is CASLGQGYYGYTF.